Reported below is one T cell receptor beta chain. Germline is not matched at one junction end, which may reflect a read error. Together with a sample-barcoded 5' primer, a J-beta primer mix was included in a second PCR lasting about 7 to 12 cycles. TCRdb analysed the 5' RACE reads with MiXCR anew, one entry per CDR3 protein. Altogether 750,000 to 950,000 distinct CDR3 sequences are present, 25% to 30% being singletons, with the ten largest covering roughly 10%. The data are from a study of blood T cells in healthy people across ages. This CDR3 comprises 15 residues. Per germline, CDR1 SGHRS and CDR2 YFSETQ. The same data also went into a second study, on T cells of mothers and their children.

The TCR sequence derives from a woman aged 35 to 49 in good health. Sequencing was carried out using blood. The rearrangement links TRBV5-1 to TRBJ2-1, with 16 bases aligning to TRBD2. Written as DNA, the CDR3 is TGCGTCAGCAGCACGGGGACTAGCGGGGGGGGACTGCGGTTCTTC. As protein: CVSSTGTSGGGLRFF.